The 19 T cell receptor beta chains reported below all come from one sample, sequenced in a study of T cell repertoires in cytomegalovirus infection (dated by TCRdb to the late 2010s). The treatment or condition label here, explained by the study, means: in vitro stimulation with specific CMV peptide epitopes to enrich CMV-specific T cells. TCRdb records Illumina HiSeq 1500 as the sequencer. TCRdb reprocessing: public reads trimmed at Q25 with fastp, clones called with MiXCR, in-frame beta chains kept. Identical CDR3 proteins give one entry, which carries the most common genes and DNA. Recorded for this sample are 100,000 to 150,000 distinct CDR3 sequences; approximately 30% of them occurred a single time. The ten largest account for about 53% of the sample. The antigens these receptors bind are not known. The source was CD8+ T cells from cultured PBMCs, collected from culture after CMV antigen stimulation. These receptors originate from a human donor in good health (CMV status not recorded). Some clones in this sample may be carry-over from other donors' samples.

This clonotype has ten or more counts. The chain carries TRBV3-1 and TRBJ2-5, with a weak D call TRBD2 (6 bases). Germline V CDR1 and CDR2: LGHDT, YNNKEL (reference sequence). The CDR3 covers 14 residues. The V end lost 6 bases, the J end lost 0 bases, and 11 bases lay between the germline ends. The CDR3 reads CASSPRDYQETQYF. The CDR3 DNA is TGTGCCAGCAGTCCCCGGGACTACCAAGAGACCCAGTACTTC.

This chain joins TRBV20-1 and TRBJ1-4; D gene ambiguous. From germline, CDR1 is DFQATT and CDR2 SNEGSKA (reference sequence). This CDR3 is built from 9 residues. The DNA for the CDR3 is TGCACCCCCAATGAAAAACTGTTTTTT. Amino acids: CTPNEKLFF.

V and J are TRBV28 and TRBJ1-4, with 7 nucleotides matching TRBD1. Trimming cost V 5 bases and J 6 bases; bases outside gene matches: 18. The CDR3 runs 18 residues. Germline values: CDR1 MDHEN, CDR2 SYDVKM. For the CDR3, the DNA is TGTGCCAGCAGTCGCCGACAGGGCCTGACTGCGGGTTATGAAAAACTGTTTTTT. Its protein product is CASSRRQGLTAGYEKLFF.

The V gene is TRBV5-1, the J gene TRBJ2-1; TRBD2 matches at 11 bases. The CDR3 is made up of 15 amino acids. The ends lost 9 bases at V and 4 bases at J; junction bases unmatched: 9. Germline V lookup: CDR1 SGHRS, CDR2 YFSETQ. CDR3 protein: CATSHSGGEYNEQFF. In nucleotides, the CDR3 is TGCGCCACCTCACATAGCGGGGGGGAGTACAATGAGCAGTTCTTC.

This clonotype was recorded at least ten times. The V and J genes are TRBV6-5 and TRBJ1-4; D perhaps matches TRBD1 (5 bases). This CDR3 is built from 18 residues. Germline assignment: CDR1 MNHEY and CDR2 SVGAGI. Deletions cut 0 bases from V and 5 bases from J, with 19 bases between. In nucleotides, the CDR3 is TGTGCCAGCAGTTACTCGGAAGCTGCGGGGAGGGACAATGAAAAACTGTTTTTT. This gives the protein CASSYSEAAGRDNEKLFF.

This clonotype was seen many times. The chain joins TRBV6-2 or TRBV6-3 to TRBJ1-5; D unresolved. The CDR3 runs 13 residues. Germline V lookup: CDR1 MNHEY, CDR2 SVGEGT. The germline V and J ends were trimmed by 9 bases and 5 bases, with 14 bases remaining between them. The CDR3 DNA sequence: TGTGCCAGTGGTAGGGTCCTCGATCAGCCCCAGCATTTT. This translates into CASGRVLDQPQHF.

The V gene is TRBV23-1, the J gene TRBJ1-5; no reliable D call. TRBV23-1 is recorded as an ORF, its role being uncertain. The CDR3 extends over 17 amino acids. Trimming pared 4 bases from V and 2 bases from J, leaving 18 bases between. The CDR3 spells CASSRAGRTRGNQPQHF. CDR3 coding DNA: TGCGCCAGCAGTCGAGCAGGCAGGACCAGAGGCAATCAGCCCCAGCATTTT.

This clonotype was found a few times. The chain employs TRBV2 and TRBJ1-2; 10 nucleotides line up with TRBD1. V gave up 6 bases and J gave up 4 bases; unmatched junction bases: 5. This CDR3 is built from 14 residues. Per germline, CDR1 SNHLY and CDR2 FYNNEI. CDR3 bases: TGTGCCAGCAGCGGGACAGGGGACGGCTATGGCTACACCTTC. Translated, it gives CASSGTGDGYGYTF.

The chain employs TRBV12-3 or TRBV12-4 and TRBJ2-3; a weak D match, TRBD2 (7 bases). Trimming cost V 3 bases and J 4 bases, with 11 bases left between them. The CDR3 has 14 residues. The CDR3 loop is CASSFGGPADTQYF. In nucleotides, the CDR3 is TGTGCCAGCAGTTTCGGGGGGCCGGCAGATACGCAGTATTTT.

V is TRBV20-1 and J is TRBJ1-1, with 7 bases lining up with TRBD1. CDR1 and CDR2 (germline): DFQATT, SNEGSKA (reference sequence). Trimming removed 5 bases from V and 11 bases from J; junction bases left unmatched: 11. This CDR3 contains 12 residues. For the CDR3, the DNA is TGCAGTGCTGAGGACAGGCGGGGCGGGGCTTTCTTT. Protein: CSAEDRRGGAFF.

The CDR3 spells CASSLAGTGGIYEQYF. CDR3 DNA sequence: TGTGCCAGCAGCTTAGCGGGGACAGGGGGGATCTACGAGCAGTACTTC. This chain links TRBV7-8 with TRBJ2-7; 11 positions agree with TRBD1. Per germline, CDR1 SGHVS and CDR2 FQNEAQ. The CDR3 loop spans 16 amino acids. The junction had 4 bases not matched to a gene; V was cut back by 0 bases and J by 3 bases.

The V gene is TRBV7-8, the J gene TRBJ2-1; 9 bases are a match to TRBD1. This CDR3 contains 15 residues. Germline values: CDR1 SGHVS, CDR2 FQNEAQ. After removal of 5 bases from V and 0 bases from J, the junction contained 2 bases not matched to a gene. CDR3 amino acids: CASSDRGDSYNEQFF. DNA of the CDR3: TGTGCCAGCAGCGACAGGGGGGACTCCTACAATGAGCAGTTCTTC.

The chain links TRBV6-2 or TRBV6-3 to TRBJ1-1, with D unclear. CDR1 is MNHEY and CDR2 is SVGEGT in the germline V gene. CDR3 length equals 14 residues. Trimming left V 0 bases short and J 8 bases short, with 13 bases between. CDR3 protein: CASSYSRGLLEAFF. CDR3 coding DNA: TGTGCCAGCAGTTACTCGAGAGGACTTCTCGAAGCTTTCTTT.

The gene calls are TRBV27 and TRBJ2-2, with a tentative D call TRBD2 (5 bases). Germline V gives CDR1 MNHEY, CDR2 SMNVEV (reference sequence). There are 15 residues in the CDR3. Deletions cut 4 bases from V and 1 base from J, with 10 bases between. The CDR3: CASSSRTGNTGELFF. Here the CDR3 DNA reads TGTGCCAGCAGTTCCAGGACTGGGAACACCGGGGAGCTGTTTTTT.

The chain carries TRBV7-2 and TRBJ2-1, with 9 bases matching TRBD2. Losses at the gene ends were 7 bases for V and 3 bases for J; bases not matched to a gene: 7. CDR3 length: 15 amino acids. CDR1 is SGHTA and CDR2 is FQGNSA in the germline V gene. CDR3 loop: CASTKTSGDYNEQFF. The CDR3 nucleotides read TGTGCCAGCACCAAGACTAGCGGAGACTACAATGAGCAGTTCTTC.

This clonotype came up many times. In DNA form, the CDR3 reads TGTGCCAGCTCCTTAGCCCAGGTCTTTGGCAAATACATGAACACTGAAGCTTTCTTT. Translation gives CASSLAQVFGKYMNTEAFF. The chain is built from TRBV7-2 and TRBJ1-1; D is uncertain. Trimming stripped 8 bases from V and 0 bases from J, with 28 bases between. CDR3 length: 19 amino acids. The germline V gene encodes CDR1 SGHTA and CDR2 FQGNSA.

The rearrangement links TRBV20-1 to TRBJ1-4; the D is unclear. Trimming removed 3 bases at V and 0 bases at J, with 11 bases between. The CDR3 contains 15 residues. Germline lookup yields CDR1 DFQATT and CDR2 SNEGSKA (reference sequence). The CDR3 loop is CSASTQETTNEKLFF. The CDR3 DNA reads TGCAGTGCTAGTACCCAGGAGACAACTAATGAAAAACTGTTTTTT.

The chain has TRBV7-2 and TRBJ1-1, with D possibly matching TRBD1 (5 bases). This CDR3 is built from 14 residues. Germline loops: CDR1 SGHTA, CDR2 FQGNSA. With 2 bases removed from V and 5 bases from J, the gap between germline ends came to 12 bases. This CDR3 is CASSLSGIGTEAFF. CDR3 nucleotides: TGTGCCAGCAGCTTATCAGGGATTGGTACTGAAGCTTTCTTT.

This clonotype has a handful of counts. The chain joins TRBV7-2 to TRBJ1-5; D is ambiguous. The germline gives CDR1 SGHTA, CDR2 FQGNSA. The CDR3 length is 15 residues. Trimming pared 4 bases from V and 0 bases from J, leaving 10 bases between. CDR3 region: CASSSLNGSNQPQHF. Here the CDR3 DNA reads TGTGCCAGCAGCTCCCTTAACGGTAGCAATCAGCCCCAGCATTTT.